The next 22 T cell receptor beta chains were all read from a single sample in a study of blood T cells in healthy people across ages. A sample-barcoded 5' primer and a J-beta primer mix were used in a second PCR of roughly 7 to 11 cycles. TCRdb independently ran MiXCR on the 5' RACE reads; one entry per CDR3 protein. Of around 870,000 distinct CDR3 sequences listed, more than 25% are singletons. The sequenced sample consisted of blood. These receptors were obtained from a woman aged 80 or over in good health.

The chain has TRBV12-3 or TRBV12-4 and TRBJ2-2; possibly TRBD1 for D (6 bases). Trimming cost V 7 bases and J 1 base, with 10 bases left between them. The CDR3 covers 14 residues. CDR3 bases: TGTGCCAGCACCCGGACAGAGAACACCGGGGAGCTGTTTTTT. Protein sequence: CASTRTENTGELFF.

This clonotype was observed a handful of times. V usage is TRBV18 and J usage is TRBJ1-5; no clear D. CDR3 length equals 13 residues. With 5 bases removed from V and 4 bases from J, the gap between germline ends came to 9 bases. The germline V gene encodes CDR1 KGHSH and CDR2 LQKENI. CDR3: CASSSDANQPQHF. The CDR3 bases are TGTGCCAGCTCATCAGACGCTAATCAGCCCCAGCATTTT.

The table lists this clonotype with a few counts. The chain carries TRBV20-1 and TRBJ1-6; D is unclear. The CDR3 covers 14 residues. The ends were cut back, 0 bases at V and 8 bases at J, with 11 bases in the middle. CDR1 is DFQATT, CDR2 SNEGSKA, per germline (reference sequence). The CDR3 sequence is CSARDLVGDSPLHF. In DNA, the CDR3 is TGCAGTGCTAGAGATCTCGTAGGAGATTCACCCCTCCACTTT.

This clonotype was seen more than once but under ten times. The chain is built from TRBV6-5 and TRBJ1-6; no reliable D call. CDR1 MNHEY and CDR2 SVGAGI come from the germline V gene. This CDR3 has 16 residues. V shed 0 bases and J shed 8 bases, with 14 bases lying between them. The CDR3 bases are TGTGCCAGCAGTTACTCCCTGGAACCCGGAGATTCACCCCTCCACTTT. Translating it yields CASSYSLEPGDSPLHF.

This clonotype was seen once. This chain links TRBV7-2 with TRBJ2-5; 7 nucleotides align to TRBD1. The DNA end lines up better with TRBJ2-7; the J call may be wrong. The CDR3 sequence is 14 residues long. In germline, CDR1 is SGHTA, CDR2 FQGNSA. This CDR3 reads CASSPRGTRAEQYF. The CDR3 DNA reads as TGTGCCAGCAGCCCCAGGGGGACAAGGGCCGAGCAGTACTTC.

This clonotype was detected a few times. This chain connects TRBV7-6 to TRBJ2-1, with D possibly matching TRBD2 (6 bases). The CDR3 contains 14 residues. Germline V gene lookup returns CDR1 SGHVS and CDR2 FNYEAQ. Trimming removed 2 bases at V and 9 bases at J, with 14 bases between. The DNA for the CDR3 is TGTGCCAGCAGCTTAACCGGGGAGGAGGCTGAGCAGTTCTTC. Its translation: CASSLTGEEAEQFF. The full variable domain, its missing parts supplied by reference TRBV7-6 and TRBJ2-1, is GAGVSQSPRYKVTKRGQDVALRCDPISGHVSLYWYRQALGQGPEFLTYFNYEAQQDKSGLPNDRFSAERPEGSISTLTIQRTEQRDSAMYRCASSLTGEEAEQFFGPGTRLTVL.

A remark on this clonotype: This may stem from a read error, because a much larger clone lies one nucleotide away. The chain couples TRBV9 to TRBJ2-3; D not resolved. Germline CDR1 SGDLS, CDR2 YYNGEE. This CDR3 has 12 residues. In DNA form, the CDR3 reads TGTGCCTGCAGCGCCCGCACAGATACGCAGTATTTT. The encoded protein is CACSARTDTQYF.

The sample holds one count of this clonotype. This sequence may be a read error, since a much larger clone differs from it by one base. CDR3 coding DNA: TGTGCCAGCAGGCAGCCTAGCACAGATACGCAGTATTTT. It specifies CASRQPSTDTQYF. The chain combines TRBV5-4 with TRBJ2-3, with no clear D. Trimming removed 5 bases at V and 0 bases at J, with 7 bases between. The CDR3 is made up of 13 amino acids. The V gene's germline CDR1 is SGHNT and CDR2 YYREEE (reference sequence).

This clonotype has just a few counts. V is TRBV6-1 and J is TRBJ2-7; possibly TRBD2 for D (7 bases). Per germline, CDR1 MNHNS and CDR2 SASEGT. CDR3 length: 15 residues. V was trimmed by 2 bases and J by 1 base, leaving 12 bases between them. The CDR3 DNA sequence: TGTGCCAGCAGTGAACGGGGGAGGGGGTCCTACGAGCAGTACTTC. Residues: CASSERGRGSYEQYF.

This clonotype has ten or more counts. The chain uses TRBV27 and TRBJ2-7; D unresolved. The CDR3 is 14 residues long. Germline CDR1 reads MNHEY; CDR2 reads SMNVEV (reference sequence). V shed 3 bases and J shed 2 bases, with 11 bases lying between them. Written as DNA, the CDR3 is TGTGCCAGCAGTTTGTACCAGGATGCCTACGAGCAGTACTTC. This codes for CASSLYQDAYEQYF.

This CDR3 reads CASRAANRGNEQYF. The CDR3 DNA is TGTGCCAGCCGGGCGGCGAATCGGGGCAATGAGCAGTACTTC. The chain links TRBV6-6 to TRBJ2-7, with D perhaps assigned TRBD1 or TRBD2 (5 bases each). The CDR3 totals 14 residues. Trimming shortened V by 8 bases and J by 7 bases, and 21 bases separated the two germline ends. CDR1 is MNHNY, CDR2 SVGAGI, per germline (reference sequence).

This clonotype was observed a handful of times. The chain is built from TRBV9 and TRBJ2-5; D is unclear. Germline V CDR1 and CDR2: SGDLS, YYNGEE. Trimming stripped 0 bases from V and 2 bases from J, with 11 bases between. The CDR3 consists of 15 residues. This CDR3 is CASSVAGSLQETQYF. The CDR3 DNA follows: TGTGCCAGCAGCGTAGCGGGCAGCCTACAAGAGACCCAGTACTTC. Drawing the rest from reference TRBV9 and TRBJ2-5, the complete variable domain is DSGVTQTPKHLITATGQRVTLRCSPRSGDLSVYWYQQSLDQGLQFLIQYYNGEERAKGNILERFSAQQFPDLHSELNLSSLELGDSALYFCASSVAGSLQETQYFGPGTRLLVL.

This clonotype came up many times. The CDR3 DNA follows: TGTGCCAGCAGCCACGGGACAGGGGTCTACAATGAGCAGTTCTTC. Translated, it gives CASSHGTGVYNEQFF. The rearrangement links TRBV6-5 to TRBJ2-1, with TRBD1 matching over 10 bases. Germline V gene lookup returns CDR1 MNHEY and CDR2 SVGAGI. This CDR3 is built from 15 residues. The V segment lost 6 bases and the J segment 3 bases; nucleotides outside the gene matches: 5.

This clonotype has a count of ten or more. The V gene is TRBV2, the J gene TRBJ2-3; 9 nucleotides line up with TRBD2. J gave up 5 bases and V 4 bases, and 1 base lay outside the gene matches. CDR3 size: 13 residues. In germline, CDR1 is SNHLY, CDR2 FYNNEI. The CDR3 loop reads CASSGGGEDTQYF. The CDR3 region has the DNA TGTGCCAGCAGTGGCGGGGGGGAAGATACGCAGTATTTT.

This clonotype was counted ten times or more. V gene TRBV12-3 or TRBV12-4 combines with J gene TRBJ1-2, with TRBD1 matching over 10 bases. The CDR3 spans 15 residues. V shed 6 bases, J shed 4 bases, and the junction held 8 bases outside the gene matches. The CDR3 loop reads CASRIRQGASYGYTF. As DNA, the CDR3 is TGTGCCAGCAGGATAAGACAGGGGGCTAGCTATGGCTACACCTTC.

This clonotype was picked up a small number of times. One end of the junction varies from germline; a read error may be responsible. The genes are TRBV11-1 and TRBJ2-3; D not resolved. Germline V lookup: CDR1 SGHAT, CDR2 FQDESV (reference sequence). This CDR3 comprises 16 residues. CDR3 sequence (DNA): TGTGCCGGCAGCCCTCGAGGCTCCTCTAGCACAGATACGCAGTATTTT. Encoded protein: CAGSPRGSSSTDTQYF.

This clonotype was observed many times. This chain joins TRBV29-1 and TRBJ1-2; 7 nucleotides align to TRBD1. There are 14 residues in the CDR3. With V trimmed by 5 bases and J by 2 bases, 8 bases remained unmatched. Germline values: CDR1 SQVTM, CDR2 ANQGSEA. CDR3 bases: TGCAGCGTTCACCGACAGGGAACCAACTATGGCTACACCTTC. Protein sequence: CSVHRQGTNYGYTF.

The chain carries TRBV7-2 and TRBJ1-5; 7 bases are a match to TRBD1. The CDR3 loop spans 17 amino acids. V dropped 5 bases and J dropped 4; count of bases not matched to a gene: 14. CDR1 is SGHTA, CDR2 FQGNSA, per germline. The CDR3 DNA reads TGTGCCAGCAGCCCAGTCGGGACAGATCTTAATAATCAGCCCCAGCATTTT. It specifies CASSPVGTDLNNQPQHF.

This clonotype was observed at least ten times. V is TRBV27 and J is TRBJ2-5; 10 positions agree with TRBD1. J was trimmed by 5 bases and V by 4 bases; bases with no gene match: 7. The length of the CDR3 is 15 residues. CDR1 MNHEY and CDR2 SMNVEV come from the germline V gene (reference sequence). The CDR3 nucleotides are TGTGCCAGCAGTTCCGGGACAGGGGTTGCGGAGACCCAGTACTTC. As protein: CASSSGTGVAETQYF.

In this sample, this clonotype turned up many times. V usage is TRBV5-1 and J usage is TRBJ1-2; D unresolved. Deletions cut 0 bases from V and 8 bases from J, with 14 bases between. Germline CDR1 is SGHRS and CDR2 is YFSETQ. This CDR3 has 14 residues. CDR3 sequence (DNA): TGCGCCAGCAGCTTGGGGCCCAAGGAGGGAGGCTACACCTTC. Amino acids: CASSLGPKEGGYTF.

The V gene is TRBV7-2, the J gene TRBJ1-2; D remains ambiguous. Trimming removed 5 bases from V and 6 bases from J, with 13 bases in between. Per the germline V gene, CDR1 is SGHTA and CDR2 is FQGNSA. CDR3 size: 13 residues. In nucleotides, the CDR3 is TGTGCCAGCAGCCAAACACCGGGGAATGGCTACACCTTC. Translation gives CASSQTPGNGYTF.

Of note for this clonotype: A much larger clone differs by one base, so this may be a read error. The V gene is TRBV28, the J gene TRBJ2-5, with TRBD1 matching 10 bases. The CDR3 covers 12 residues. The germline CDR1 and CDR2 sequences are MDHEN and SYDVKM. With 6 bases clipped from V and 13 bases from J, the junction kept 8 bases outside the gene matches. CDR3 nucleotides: TGTGCCAGCAGCCCCCGGACAGGGGGGGTGTACTTC. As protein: CASSPRTGGVYF.